These T cell receptor gamma chains were read from a single sample in a study of intestinal T cells in coeliac disease. TCRdb fed the multiplex PCR reads to CATT. Altogether around 700 gamma-chain clones are present, approximately 49% being singletons, with the ten largest covering approximately 15%. The material sequenced was a duodenal biopsy. The source is a human donor with celiac disease. The CDR3 runs from the conserved cysteine through the conserved F or W. Clone size is stated in some rows and not others, as once, few, many or a class when expanded.

>once|TRGV3|13|TRGJP2
CATGTGSIGIKTF
TGTGCCACTGGGACAGGCTCAATTGGAATCAAGACGTTT
>-|TRGV2|16|TRGJP2
CATWDPGVVVDWIKTF
TGTGCCACCTGGGACCCCGGGGTGGTAGTTGATTGGATCAAGACGTTT
>-|TRGV10|12|TRGJ1/TRGJ2
CAAWDSGPRNLF
TGTGCTGCGTGGGATTCGGGTCCAAGAAATCTCTTT
>-|TRGV8|13|TRGJ1/TRGJ2
CATWDTLGGKKLF
TGTGCCACCTGGGATACTCTGGGGGGGAAGAAACTCTTT
>few|TRGV8|12|TRGJP1
CATWVLGWFKIF
TGTGCCACCTGGGTCTTGGGTTGGTTCAAGATATTT
>-|TRGV2|13|TRGJ1/TRGJ2
CATGDLGIYKKLF
TGTGCCACTGGAGACTTGGGCATTTATAAGAAACTCTTT
>-|TRGV9|12|TRGJ1/TRGJ2
CALWEVLLKKLF
TGTGCCTTGTGGGAGGTGCTCCTCAAGAAGCTCTTT
>few|TRGV8|13|TRGJP2
CATGLSSDWIKTF
TGTGCCACTGGCCTTAGTAGTGATTGGATCAAGACGTTT
>-|TRGV10|13|TRGJ1/TRGJ2
CAAWAWARYKKLF
TGTGCTGCGTGGGCGTGGGCTAGGTATAAGAAACTCTTT
>-|TRGV8|15|TRGJP2
CATWDRRGGDWIKTF
TGTGCCACCTGGGATAGGAGGGGGGGAGATTGGATCAAGACGTTT
>-|TRGV4|10|TRGJ1/TRGJ2
CATIIYKKLF
TGTGCCACCATTATTTATAAGAAACTCTTT
>hyperexpanded|TRGV8|13|TRGJP1
CATWDTTGWFKIF
TGTGCCACCTGGGATACCACTGGTTGGTTCAAGATATTT
>-|TRGV11|14|TRGJ1/TRGJ2
CACWIRQDYYKKLF
TGTGCCTGCTGGATTAGGCAGGATTATTATAAGAAACTCTTT
>large|TRGV8|13|TRGJP2
CATWDSSDWIKTF
TGTGCCACCTGGGATAGTAGTGATTGGATCAAGACGTTT
>-|TRGV2|16|TRGJP2
CATLGRAPSSDWIKTF
TGTGCCACCTTGGGACGGGCCCCCAGTAGTGATTGGATCAAGACGTTT
>-|TRGV5|14|TRGJ1/TRGJ2
CATWGQARRYKKLF
TGTGCCACCTGGGGACAGGCTAGAAGATATAAGAAACTCTTT
>-|TRGV8|12|TRGJ1/TRGJ2
CATWGVSYKKLF
TGTGCCACCTGGGGGGTTAGTTATAAGAAACTCTTT